This passage covers 29 T cell receptor beta chains from one sample sequenced in a study of shared clonotypes between healthy human individuals. Profiling relied on immunoSEQ multiplex PCR, and the TCRdb table lists in-frame clones only, not all of them. The table includes 600,000 to 750,000 clones, 55% to 75% detected once. The sequenced material came from memory CD4+ T cells sorted from blood. The subset denotes: CD45RA-negative fraction. The receptors derive from a woman between 25 and 40 years old in good health.

V and J are TRBV2 and TRBJ2-1, with 8 bases aligning to TRBD1. V trimming: 4 bases; J trimming: 6 bases; junction bases outside the gene matches: 5. The germline V gene has CDR1 SNHLY and CDR2 FYNNEI. The CDR3 totals 14 residues. CDR3 coding DNA: TGTGCCAGCAGTGCCCGGACAGGGTTCAATGAGCAGTTCTTC. Translating it yields CASSARTGFNEQFF.

V is TRBV18 and J is TRBJ2-1; 8 nucleotides align to TRBD2. The CDR3 runs to 15 residues. With 5 bases clipped from V and 2 bases from J, the junction kept 5 bases outside the gene matches. Germline CDR1 KGHSH, CDR2 LQKENI. The CDR3 DNA reads as TGTGCCAGCTCATCCCAGCGGGGGCCCTACAATGAGCAGTTCTTC. It encodes CASSSQRGPYNEQFF.

J is TRBJ2-1 and V is TRBV7-2, with D unresolved. Per germline, CDR1 SGHTA and CDR2 FQGNSA. The CDR3 is made up of 13 amino acids. V shed 1 base and J shed 5 bases, with 6 bases lying between them. In DNA form, the CDR3 reads TGTGCCAGCAGCTTAGGGCCCCACAATGAGCAGTTCTTC. It is translated as CASSLGPHNEQFF.

The V and J genes are TRBV28 and TRBJ1-5, with D possibly TRBD1 on 6 matching bases. This CDR3 has 15 residues. V was shortened by 3 bases and J by 0 bases, with 9 bases between the two germline ends. Germline values: CDR1 MDHEN, CDR2 SYDVKM. The CDR3 DNA sequence: TGTGCCAGCAGTTTTCAGGGGAGTAGCAATCAGCCCCAGCATTTT. It encodes CASSFQGSSNQPQHF.

As concerns this clone: A much larger clone lies a single base off, so this may be a read error. This specimen includes other DNA sequences encoding the same CDR3. The CDR3 DNA is TGTGCTAGCAGTTACACCGGGACAGGAACCTCCTACGAGCAGTACTTC. Its translation is CASSYTGTGTSYEQYF. The rearrangement links TRBV6-5 to TRBJ2-7; 8 bases line up with TRBD1. The CDR3 extends over 16 amino acids. The germline gives CDR1 MNHEY, CDR2 SVGAGI.

The V and J genes are TRBV5-1 and TRBJ2-1; TRBD2 might be the D (6 bases). The CDR3 covers 20 residues. The V and J ends lost 0 bases and 0 bases respectively, with 22 bases between them. Germline CDR1 SGHRS, CDR2 YFSETQ. The CDR3 loop is CASSLVAQRASETSYNEQFF. CDR3 bases: TGCGCCAGCAGCTTGGTAGCTCAGCGGGCTAGCGAAACCTCCTACAATGAGCAGTTCTTC. Drawing the rest from reference TRBV5-1 and TRBJ2-1, the complete variable domain is KAGVTQTPRYLIKTRGQQVTLSCSPISGHRSVSWYQQTPGQGLQFLFEYFSETQRNKGNFPGRFSGRQFSNSRSEMNVSTLELGDSALYLCASSLVAQRASETSYNEQFFGPGTRLTVL.

Comment on this clone: The sample carries other DNA sequences with the same CDR3. In DNA form, the CDR3 reads TGCGCCAGCAGTGACAGCAGCTCTGGAAACACCATATATTTT. Residues: CASSDSSSGNTIYF. The gene calls are TRBV10-1 and TRBJ1-3; no clear D. From germline, CDR1 is WNHNN and CDR2 SYGVQD (reference sequence). The CDR3 is 14 amino acids. The V and J ends lost 3 bases and 0 bases respectively, with 6 bases between them.

The rearrangement joins TRBV19 to TRBJ1-3; D gene uncertain. Germline V gene data show CDR1 as LNHDA and CDR2 as SQIVND (reference sequence). CDR3 size: 13 residues. V lost 10 bases and J lost 0, with 10 bases in between. Written as DNA, the CDR3 is TGTGCCACCAACACCAACTCTGGAAACACCATATATTTT. It is translated as CATNTNSGNTIYF. Combining the CDR3 with reference TRBV19 and TRBJ1-3 gives the whole variable domain DGGITQSPKYLFRKEGQNVTLSCEQNLNHDAMYWYRQDPGQGLRLIYYSQIVNDFQKGDIAEGYSVSREKKESFPLTVTSAQKNPTAFYLCATNTNSGNTIYFGEGSWLTVV.

The chain combines TRBV28 with TRBJ1-3; TRBD1 might be the D (5 bases). The CDR3 sequence is 13 residues long. Germline loops: CDR1 MDHEN, CDR2 SYDVKM. V dropped 5 bases and J dropped 2 bases, with 7 bases sitting between them. CDR3: CASSGGTGNTIYF. Written as DNA, the CDR3 is TGTGCCAGCAGTGGGGGTACTGGAAACACCATATATTTT.

This sequence joins TRBV28 and TRBJ2-5; D gene ambiguous. Germline CDR1 is MDHEN and CDR2 is SYDVKM. The V end lost 4 bases, the J end lost 5 bases, and 14 bases lay between the germline ends. The CDR3 has 14 amino acids. CDR3 bases: TGTGCCAGCAGTTCACGTGCGGAGTGGGAGACCCAGTACTTC. Residues: CASSSRAEWETQYF.

The V call is TRBV28, the J call TRBJ1-2; TRBD1 aligns across 7 bases. From germline, CDR1 is MDHEN and CDR2 SYDVKM. V was clipped by 3 bases and J by 6 bases; unmatched bases: 7. The CDR3 sequence is 14 residues long. The CDR3, as DNA: TGTGCCAGCAGTTTTTTTGACAGGGCAGATGGCTACACCTTC. Amino acid sequence: CASSFFDRADGYTF.

The chain joins TRBV6-5 to TRBJ2-5; D is unclear. Germline V gene lookup returns CDR1 MNHEY and CDR2 SVGAGI. Trimming removed 2 bases at V and 5 bases at J, with 0 bases between. The CDR3 spans 10 residues. The CDR3 DNA is TGTGCCAGCAGTTACGAGACCCAGTACTTC. Its translation: CASSYETQYF.

This chain uses TRBV28 with TRBJ2-7; 10 bases are shared with TRBD2. CDR3 size: 14 residues. Germline V gives CDR1 MDHEN, CDR2 SYDVKM. V lost 6 bases, J lost 2 bases, and 4 bases stayed unmatched. CDR3 DNA: TGTGCCAGCAGAACTCTAGCGGGAGCCTACGAGCAGTACTTC. Amino acid sequence: CASRTLAGAYEQYF.

V usage is TRBV4-1 and J usage is TRBJ2-7; D possibly corresponds to TRBD2 (5 bases). The CDR3 is 14 residues long. Trimming removed 2 bases at V and 4 bases at J, with 12 bases between. The V gene's germline CDR1 is MGHRA and CDR2 YSYEKL. The CDR3 coding sequence is TGCGCCAGCAGCCAACCTCGGGAATCTTACGAGCAGTACTTC. Amino acid sequence: CASSQPRESYEQYF.

This clone was counted a single time. V is TRBV28 and J is TRBJ1-5; 7 bases align to TRBD1. This CDR3 has 18 residues. Germline loops: CDR1 MDHEN, CDR2 SYDVKM. V was pared by 5 bases and J by 3 bases, with 16 bases of the junction left unmatched. Here the CDR3 DNA reads TGTGCCAGCAGTCCAATATCCCTTAGGACAGGAATCAATCAGCCCCAGCATTTT. Translation: CASSPISLRTGINQPQHF. Full variable domain (remainder filled in from reference TRBV28 and TRBJ1-5): DVKVTQSSRYLVKRTGEKVFLECVQDMDHENMFWYRQDPGLGLRLIYFSYDVKMKEKGDIPEGYSVSREKKERFSLILESASTNQTSMYLCASSPISLRTGINQPQHFGDGTRLSIL.

The chain couples TRBV6-5 to TRBJ2-1; tentative D call: TRBD2 (6 bases). Trimming pared 5 bases from V and 4 bases from J, leaving 12 bases between. CDR1 is MNHEY, CDR2 SVGAGI, per germline. The CDR3 extends over 14 amino acids. CDR3 protein: CASSVSGPYNEQFF. The CDR3 nucleotides are TGTGCCAGCAGTGTTAGCGGACCTTACAATGAGCAGTTCTTC.

This clone occurred a few times. This sequence joins TRBV6-5 and TRBJ2-7; D perhaps matches TRBD1 (5 bases). The CDR3 runs to 14 residues. Trimming stripped 6 bases from V and 7 bases from J, with 19 bases between. CDR1 and CDR2 (germline): MNHEY, SVGAGI. The CDR3 DNA is TGTGCCAGCAGCCCCAGGGCCTTACCCTCAGAGCAGTACTTC. Its translation: CASSPRALPSEQYF.

This clone is medium-sized (0.01 to 0.1%). The chain employs TRBV4-1 and TRBJ2-3, with TRBD2 matching 14 bases. Germline CDR1 and CDR2: MGHRA and YSYEKL. V shed 1 base, J shed 1 base, and the junction held 4 bases outside the gene matches. The CDR3 runs 18 residues. This CDR3 reads CASSQGRGLAGGTDTQYF. The CDR3 DNA sequence: TGCGCCAGCAGCCAAGGTCGGGGACTAGCGGGAGGCACAGATACGCAGTATTTT.

The V call is TRBV29-1, the J call TRBJ2-2; D call uncertain. The ends were cut back, 3 bases at V and 5 bases at J, with 10 bases in the middle. The CDR3 length is 13 residues. CDR1 and CDR2 from the germline V gene are SQVTM and ANQGSEA. CDR3 in amino acids: CSVDVTETGELFF. Written as DNA, the CDR3 is TGCAGCGTTGACGTGACTGAGACCGGGGAGCTGTTTTTT.

This chain links TRBV5-1 with TRBJ1-1; D perhaps matches TRBD1 (5 bases). CDR1 and CDR2 from the germline V gene are SGHRS and YFSETQ. The ends were cut back, 5 bases at V and 3 bases at J, with 14 bases in the middle. This CDR3 is 14 amino acids long. The DNA for the CDR3 is TGCGCCAGCAGTTCTCAGGGTTGGGACACTGAAGCTTTCTTT. It translates to CASSSQGWDTEAFF.

Only one count was recorded for this clone. This chain joins TRBV6-1 and TRBJ2-5; D possibly uses TRBD1 or TRBD2 (5 bases each). The V gene's germline CDR1 is MNHNS and CDR2 SASEGT. Trimming took off 6 bases at V and 7 bases at J, with 12 bases between the two ends. The CDR3 is 12 amino acids. The CDR3 DNA follows: TGTGCCAGCAGGGGGGACGGACTGACCCAGTACTTC. It encodes CASRGDGLTQYF.

J is TRBJ2-1 and V is TRBV19; tentatively, D is TRBD1 or TRBD2 (5 bases each). Germline lookup yields CDR1 LNHDA and CDR2 SQIVND (reference sequence). Trimming removed 1 base at V and 8 bases at J, with 9 bases between. The CDR3 totals 13 residues. The DNA for the CDR3 is TGTGCCAGTAGTATAGGGCGAGGGGATGAGCAGTTCTTC. Its protein is CASSIGRGDEQFF. Together with reference TRBV19 and TRBJ2-1, the CDR3 gives the full variable domain: DGGITQSPKYLFRKEGQNVTLSCEQNLNHDAMYWYRQDPGQGLRLIYYSQIVNDFQKGDIAEGYSVSREKKESFPLTVTSAQKNPTAFYLCASSIGRGDEQFFGPGTRLTVL.

The rearrangement uses TRBV9 and TRBJ2-6; weak D call: TRBD1 (5 bases). The V gene lost 3 bases and the J gene lost 2 bases, with 12 bases spanning the gap. Germline-derived CDR1 and CDR2 are SGDLS and YYNGEE. The CDR3 has 16 residues. As DNA, the CDR3 is TGTGCCAGCAGCGGAAGGGGCGGAACTGGGGCCAACGTCCTGACTTTC. Translating it yields CASSGRGGTGANVLTF.

V gene TRBV6-5 combines with J gene TRBJ1-1, with TRBD1 as a possible D gene (5 bases). The CDR3 contains 14 residues. CDR1 is MNHEY, CDR2 SVGAGI, per germline. Trimming took 2 bases from V and 1 from J, leaving 8 bases between them. CDR3 nucleotides: TGTGCCAGCAGTTACGGGGGGACGAACACTGAAGCTTTCTTT. Amino acid sequence: CASSYGGTNTEAFF.

This chain connects TRBV27 to TRBJ2-1; 12 bases are a match to TRBD2. Germline V gene lookup returns CDR1 MNHEY and CDR2 SMNVEV (reference sequence). The J segment lost 7 bases and the V segment lost 4 bases, leaving 2 bases of the junction unmatched. This CDR3 has 14 residues. The CDR3 is CASSSGLAGNEQFF. Written as DNA, the CDR3 is TGTGCCAGCAGTTCCGGACTAGCGGGGAATGAGCAGTTCTTC.

V and J are TRBV5-4 and TRBJ1-1, with 8 bases aligning to TRBD1. The trim removed 4 bases at V and 0 bases at J, leaving 11 bases unmatched. The CDR3 extends over 17 amino acids. Germline assignment: CDR1 SGHNT and CDR2 YYREEE (reference sequence). The DNA for the CDR3 is TGTGCCAGCAGCCGCAACCAGGGGGCACATATGAACACTGAAGCTTTCTTT. Translated, it gives CASSRNQGAHMNTEAFF. The full variable domain, in which reference TRBV5-4 and TRBJ1-1 provide the parts outside the CDR3, is ETGVTQSPTHLIKTRGQQVTLRCSSQSGHNTVSWYQQALGQGPQFIFQYYREEENGRGNFPPRFSGLQFPNYSSELNVNALELDDSALYLCASSRNQGAHMNTEAFFGQGTRLTVV.

The rearrangement links TRBV10-3 to TRBJ1-2; the D gene is possibly TRBD1 (6 bases). Per the germline V gene, CDR1 is ENHRY and CDR2 is SYGVKD. This CDR3 region has 13 residues. V was cut by 6 bases and J by 0 bases, with 8 bases left in between. The DNA for the CDR3 is TGTGCCATCAGAGACAGGTCTAACTATGGCTACACCTTC. Translation: CAIRDRSNYGYTF.

This clone was seen ten or more times. The rearrangement links TRBV6-1 to TRBJ2-3; possibly TRBD2 for D (5 bases). This CDR3 contains 13 residues. V gave up 8 bases and J gave up 3 bases, with 12 bases separating them. Germline V gene sequence: CDR1 MNHNS, CDR2 SASEGT. Here the CDR3 reads CASLYWETDTQYF. The DNA for the CDR3 is TGTGCCAGCCTATATTGGGAGACAGATACGCAGTATTTT.

The chain joins TRBV7-8 to TRBJ1-1; 9 positions agree with TRBD1. V was clipped by 4 bases and J by 11 bases; unmatched bases: 11. CDR1 SGHVS and CDR2 FQNEAQ come from the germline V gene. The CDR3 is 14 residues long. CDR3 in DNA: TGTGCCAGCAGCTCCGACAGGGGGGCGACCGTGGCTTTCTTT. It yields the protein CASSSDRGATVAFF.